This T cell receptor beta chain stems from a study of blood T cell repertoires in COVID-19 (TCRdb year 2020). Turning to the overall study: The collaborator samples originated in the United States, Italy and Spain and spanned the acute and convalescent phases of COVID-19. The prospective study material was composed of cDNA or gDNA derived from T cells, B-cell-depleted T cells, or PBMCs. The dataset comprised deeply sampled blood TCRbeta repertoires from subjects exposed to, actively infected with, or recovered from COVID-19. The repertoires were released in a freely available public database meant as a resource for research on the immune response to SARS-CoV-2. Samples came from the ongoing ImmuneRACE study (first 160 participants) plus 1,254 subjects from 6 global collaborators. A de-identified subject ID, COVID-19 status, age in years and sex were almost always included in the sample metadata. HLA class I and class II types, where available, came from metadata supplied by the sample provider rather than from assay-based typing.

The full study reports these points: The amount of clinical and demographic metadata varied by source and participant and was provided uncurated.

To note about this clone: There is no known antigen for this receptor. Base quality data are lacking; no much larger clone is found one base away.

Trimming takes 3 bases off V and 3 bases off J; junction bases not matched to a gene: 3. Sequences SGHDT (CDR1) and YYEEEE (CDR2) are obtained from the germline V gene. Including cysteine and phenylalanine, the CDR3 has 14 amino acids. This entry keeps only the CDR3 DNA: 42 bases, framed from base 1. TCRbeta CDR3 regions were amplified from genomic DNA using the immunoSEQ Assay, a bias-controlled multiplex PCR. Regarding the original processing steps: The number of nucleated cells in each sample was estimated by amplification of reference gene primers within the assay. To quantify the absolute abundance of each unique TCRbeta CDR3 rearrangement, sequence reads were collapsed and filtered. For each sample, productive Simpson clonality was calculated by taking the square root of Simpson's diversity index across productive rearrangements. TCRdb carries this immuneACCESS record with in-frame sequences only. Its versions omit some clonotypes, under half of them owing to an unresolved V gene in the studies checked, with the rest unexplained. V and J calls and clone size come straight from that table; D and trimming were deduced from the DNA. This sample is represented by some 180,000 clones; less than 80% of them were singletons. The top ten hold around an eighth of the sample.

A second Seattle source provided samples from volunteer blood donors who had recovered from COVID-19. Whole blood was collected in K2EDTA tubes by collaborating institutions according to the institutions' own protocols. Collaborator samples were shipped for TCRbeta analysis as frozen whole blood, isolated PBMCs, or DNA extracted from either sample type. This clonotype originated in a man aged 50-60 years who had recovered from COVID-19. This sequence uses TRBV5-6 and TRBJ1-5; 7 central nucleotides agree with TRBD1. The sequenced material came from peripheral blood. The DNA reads TGTGCCAGCAGCTGGGGGACAGACAATCAGCCCCAGCATTTT. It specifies CASSWGTDNQPQHF.